This T cell receptor (beta chain) was documented in a study of T cell responses to AZD1222 COVID-19 vaccine. As for the study in general: Pooling covered second doses at about 4 or about 12 weeks.

With regard to this clone: The antigen is undetermined.

Some clones are missing from TCRdb's copy, which holds only in-frame ones; the method was immunoSEQ multiplex PCR. The repertoire holds about 72,000 clones, with around 87% as singletons. Germline-derived CDR1 and CDR2 are KGHDR and SFDVKD. The V end was cut by 4 bases, the J end by 6 bases, with 10 bases between. CDR3 length: 13 amino acids. Study results and limitations: As reported, nearly half of all spike-specific TCRs target variant regions that are unmutated. Compared with day 0, the breadth and depth of the Spike-specific TCR repertoire rose significantly after two doses of AZD1222. The span of vaccine-associated CD4 TCRs extended across spike, with dominance at 160-218 and 743-854.

This clonotype originated in an adult in good health. The V gene is TRBV24-1, the J gene TRBJ2-3; no clear D gene. Sequenced material: peripheral blood, taken on day 0 of AZD1222 vaccination. The CDR3 is CATSEPATDTQYF. CDR3 DNA sequence: TGTGCCACCAGTGAACCTGCGACGGATACGCAGTATTTT.